Sequencing of this T cell receptor beta chain was carried out in a study of siplizumab effects on memory and regulatory T cells. TCRdb's table, derived via immunoSEQ multiplex PCR, lists solely in-frame clones and lacks some. Among roughly 100,000 clones listed, 85% to 95% were seen once. This CDR3 is built from 13 residues. Germline-derived CDR1 and CDR2 are GTSNPN and SVGIG (reference sequence). The V gene end was trimmed by 8 bases and the J gene end by 1 base; junction bases not matched to a gene: 5. Study-wide points: No functional test confirmed suppression by proliferating siplizumab-culture Tregs.

With regard to this clone: What it recognizes is unknown.

The J gene is TRBJ1-3, the V gene TRBV30; 7 bases are shared with TRBD1. What was sequenced was CD4+ T cells sorted from blood. The source is a human donor in good health. This chain's CDR3 is CAGGTDSGNTIYF. CDR3 nucleotides: TGTGCCGGCGGGACAGATTCTGGAAACACCATATATTTT.